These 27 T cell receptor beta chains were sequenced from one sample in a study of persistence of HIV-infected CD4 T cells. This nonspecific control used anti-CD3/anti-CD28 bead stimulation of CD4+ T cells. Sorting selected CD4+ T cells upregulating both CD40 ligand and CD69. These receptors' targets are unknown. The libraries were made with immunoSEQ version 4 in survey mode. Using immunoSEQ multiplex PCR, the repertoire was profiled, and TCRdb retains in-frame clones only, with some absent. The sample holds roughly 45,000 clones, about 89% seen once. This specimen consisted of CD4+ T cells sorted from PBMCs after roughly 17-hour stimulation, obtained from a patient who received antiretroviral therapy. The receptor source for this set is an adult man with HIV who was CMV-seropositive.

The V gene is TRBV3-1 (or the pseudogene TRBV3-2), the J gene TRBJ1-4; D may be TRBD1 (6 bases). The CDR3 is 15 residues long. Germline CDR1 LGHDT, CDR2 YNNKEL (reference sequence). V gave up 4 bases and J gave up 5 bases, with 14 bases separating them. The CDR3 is CASSPRWGLNEKLFF. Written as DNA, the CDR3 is TGTGCCAGCAGCCCACGTTGGGGGCTAAATGAAAAACTGTTTTTT.

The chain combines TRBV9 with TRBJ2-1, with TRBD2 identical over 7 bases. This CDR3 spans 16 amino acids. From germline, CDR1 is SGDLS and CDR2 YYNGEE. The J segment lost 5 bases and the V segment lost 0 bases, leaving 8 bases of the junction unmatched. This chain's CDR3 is CASSVAWASGNNEQFF. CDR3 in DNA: TGTGCCAGCAGCGTAGCTTGGGCTAGCGGAAACAATGAGCAGTTCTTC.

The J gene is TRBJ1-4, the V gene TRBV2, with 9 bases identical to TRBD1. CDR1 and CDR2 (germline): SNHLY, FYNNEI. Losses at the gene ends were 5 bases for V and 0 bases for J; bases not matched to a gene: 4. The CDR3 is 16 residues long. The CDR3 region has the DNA TGTGCCAGCAGTACACAGGGGGCCTCAACTAATGAAAAACTGTTTTTT. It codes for CASSTQGASTNEKLFF.

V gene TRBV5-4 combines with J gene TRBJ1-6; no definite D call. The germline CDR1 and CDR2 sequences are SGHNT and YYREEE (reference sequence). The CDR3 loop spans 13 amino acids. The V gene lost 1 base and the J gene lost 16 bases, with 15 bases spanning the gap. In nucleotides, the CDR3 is TGTGCCAGCAGCTTGAAGTCGGCGCGAGAGCTCCACTTT. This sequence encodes CASSLKSARELHF.

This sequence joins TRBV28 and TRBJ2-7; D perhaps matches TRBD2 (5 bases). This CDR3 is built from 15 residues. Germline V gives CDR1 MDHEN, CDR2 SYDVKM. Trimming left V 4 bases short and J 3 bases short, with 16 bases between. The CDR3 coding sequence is TGTGCCAGCAGTTCCCCTGGCGGAGGACTCTACGAGCAGTACTTC. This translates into CASSSPGGGLYEQYF.

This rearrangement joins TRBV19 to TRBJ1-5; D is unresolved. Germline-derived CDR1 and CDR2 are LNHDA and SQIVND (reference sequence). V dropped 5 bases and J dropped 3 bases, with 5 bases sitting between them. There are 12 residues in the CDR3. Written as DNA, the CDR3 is TGTGCCAGTAGTGACTACAATCAGCCCCAGCATTTT. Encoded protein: CASSDYNQPQHF.

The DNA of the CDR3 is TGTGCCAGCAGCCGACAGGGGAGGGAGGGCTACACCTTC. This encodes CASSRQGREGYTF. This rearrangement joins TRBV7-9 to TRBJ1-2, with 8 bases that match TRBD1. Trimming took 5 bases from V and 8 from J; bases not matched to a gene: 7. The V gene's germline CDR1 is SEHNR and CDR2 FQNEAQ (reference sequence). The CDR3 sequence is 13 residues long.

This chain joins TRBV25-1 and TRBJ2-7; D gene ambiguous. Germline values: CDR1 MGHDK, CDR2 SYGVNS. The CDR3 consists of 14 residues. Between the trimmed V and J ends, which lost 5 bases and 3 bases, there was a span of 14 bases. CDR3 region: CASSLPGSNYEQYF. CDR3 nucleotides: TGTGCCAGCAGTTTACCGGGCTCTAACTACGAGCAGTACTTC.

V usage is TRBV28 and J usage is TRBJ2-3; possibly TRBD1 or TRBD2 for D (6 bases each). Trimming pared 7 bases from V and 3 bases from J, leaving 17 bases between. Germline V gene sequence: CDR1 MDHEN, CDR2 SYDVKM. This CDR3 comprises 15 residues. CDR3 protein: CASTRSGARTDTQYF. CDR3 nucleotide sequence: TGTGCCAGCACCCGCTCGGGGGCGCGGACAGATACGCAGTATTTT.

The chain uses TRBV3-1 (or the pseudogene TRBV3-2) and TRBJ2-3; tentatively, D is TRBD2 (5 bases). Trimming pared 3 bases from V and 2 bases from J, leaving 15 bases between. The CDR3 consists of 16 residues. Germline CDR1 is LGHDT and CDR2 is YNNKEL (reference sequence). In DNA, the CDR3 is TGTGCCAGCAGCCATTACCGGGGTAGGGCCACAGATACGCAGTATTTT. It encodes CASSHYRGRATDTQYF.

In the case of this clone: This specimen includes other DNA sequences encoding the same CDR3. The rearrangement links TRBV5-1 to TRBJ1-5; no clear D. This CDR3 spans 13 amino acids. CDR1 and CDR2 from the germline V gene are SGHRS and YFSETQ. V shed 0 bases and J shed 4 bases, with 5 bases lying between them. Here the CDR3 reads CASSLDGNQPQHF. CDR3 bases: TGCGCCAGCAGCTTGGACGGGAATCAGCCCCAGCATTTT.

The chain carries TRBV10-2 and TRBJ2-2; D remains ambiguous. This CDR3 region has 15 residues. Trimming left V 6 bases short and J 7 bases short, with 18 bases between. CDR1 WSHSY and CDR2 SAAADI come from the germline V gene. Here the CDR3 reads CASSGRPDGVGELFF. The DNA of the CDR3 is TGCGCCAGCAGCGGACGCCCCGACGGTGTCGGGGAGCTGTTTTTT.

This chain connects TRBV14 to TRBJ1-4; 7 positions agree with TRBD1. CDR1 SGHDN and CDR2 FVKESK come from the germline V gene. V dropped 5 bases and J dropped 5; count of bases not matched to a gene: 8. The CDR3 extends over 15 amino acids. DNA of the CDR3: TGTGCCAGCAGCGAGACAGGGCGAACGAATGAAAAACTGTTTTTT. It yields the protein CASSETGRTNEKLFF.

CDR3 protein: CASSSLLNRVSEAFF. CDR3 DNA sequence: TGTGCCAGCAGTTCACTTTTAAACAGGGTCAGTGAAGCTTTCTTT. This chain uses TRBV28 with TRBJ1-1; weak D call: TRBD1 (6 bases). This CDR3 has 15 amino acids. Germline lookup yields CDR1 MDHEN and CDR2 SYDVKM. V lost 4 bases to trimming and J lost 7 bases, with 19 bases between them.

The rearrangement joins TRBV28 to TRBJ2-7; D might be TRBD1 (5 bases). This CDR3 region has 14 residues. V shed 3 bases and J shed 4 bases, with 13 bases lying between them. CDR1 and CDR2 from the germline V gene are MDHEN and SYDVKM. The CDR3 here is CASSFQGSPYEQYF. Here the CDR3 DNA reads TGTGCCAGCAGTTTTCAGGGTTCCCCATACGAGCAGTACTTC.

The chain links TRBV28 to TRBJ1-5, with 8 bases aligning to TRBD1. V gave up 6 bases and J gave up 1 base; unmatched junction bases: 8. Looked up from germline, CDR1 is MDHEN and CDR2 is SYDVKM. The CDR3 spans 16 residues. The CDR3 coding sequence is TGTGCCAGCAGCCTCTCACAGGGGGAGAGCAATCAGCCCCAGCATTTT. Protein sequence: CASSLSQGESNQPQHF.

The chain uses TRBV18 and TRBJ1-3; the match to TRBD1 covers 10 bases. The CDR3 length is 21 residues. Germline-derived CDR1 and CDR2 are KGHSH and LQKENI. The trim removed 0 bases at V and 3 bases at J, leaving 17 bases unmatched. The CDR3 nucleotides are TGTGCCAGCTCACCACCTACGGGACAGGGGATTAGGGGTCCAGTTGGAAACACCATATATTTT. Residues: CASSPPTGQGIRGPVGNTIYF.

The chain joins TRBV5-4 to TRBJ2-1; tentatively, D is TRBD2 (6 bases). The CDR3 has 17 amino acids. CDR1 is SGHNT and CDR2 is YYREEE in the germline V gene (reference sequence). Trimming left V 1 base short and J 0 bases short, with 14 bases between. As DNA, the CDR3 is TGTGCCAGCAGCTTGAGGCTTTGGAGGGGCTCCTACAATGAGCAGTTCTTC. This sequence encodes CASSLRLWRGSYNEQFF.

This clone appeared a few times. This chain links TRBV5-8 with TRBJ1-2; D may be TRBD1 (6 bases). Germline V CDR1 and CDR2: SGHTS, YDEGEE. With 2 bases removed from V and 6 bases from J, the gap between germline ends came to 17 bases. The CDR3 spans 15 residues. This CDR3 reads CASSLVGAEGNGYTF. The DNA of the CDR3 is TGTGCCAGCAGCTTAGTGGGGGCTGAGGGGAATGGCTACACCTTC.

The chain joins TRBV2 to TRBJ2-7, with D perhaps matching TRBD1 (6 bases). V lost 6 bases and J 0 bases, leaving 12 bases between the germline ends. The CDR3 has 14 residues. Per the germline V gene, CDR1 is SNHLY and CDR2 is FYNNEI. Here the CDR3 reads CASRLRDNSYEQYF. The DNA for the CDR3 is TGTGCCAGCAGACTCCGGGACAACTCCTACGAGCAGTACTTC.

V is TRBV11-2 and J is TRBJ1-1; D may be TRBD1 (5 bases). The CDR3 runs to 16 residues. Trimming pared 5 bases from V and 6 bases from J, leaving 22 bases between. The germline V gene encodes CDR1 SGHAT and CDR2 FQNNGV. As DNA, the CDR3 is TGTGCCAGCAGCCCCGCGCGGTCGGGGGTGAGTGCTGAAGCTTTCTTT. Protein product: CASSPARSGVSAEAFF. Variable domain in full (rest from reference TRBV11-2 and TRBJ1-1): EAGVAQSPRYKIIEKRQSVAFWCNPISGHATLYWYQQILGQGPKLLIQFQNNGVVDDSQLPKDRFSAERLKGVDSTLKIQPAKLEDSAVYLCASSPARSGVSAEAFFGQGTRLTVV.

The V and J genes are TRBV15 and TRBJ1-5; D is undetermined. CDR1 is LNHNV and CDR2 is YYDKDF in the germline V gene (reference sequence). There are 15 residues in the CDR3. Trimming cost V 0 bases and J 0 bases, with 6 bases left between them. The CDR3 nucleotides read TGTGCCACCAGCAGAGATGGGAATAGCAATCAGCCCCAGCATTTT. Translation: CATSRDGNSNQPQHF.

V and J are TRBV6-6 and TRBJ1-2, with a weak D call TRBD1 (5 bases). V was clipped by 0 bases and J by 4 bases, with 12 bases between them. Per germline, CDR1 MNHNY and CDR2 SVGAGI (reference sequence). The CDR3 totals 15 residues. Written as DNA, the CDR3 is TGTGCCAGCAGTTACTCTCCGGGGGTACCCTATGGCTACACCTTC. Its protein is CASSYSPGVPYGYTF.

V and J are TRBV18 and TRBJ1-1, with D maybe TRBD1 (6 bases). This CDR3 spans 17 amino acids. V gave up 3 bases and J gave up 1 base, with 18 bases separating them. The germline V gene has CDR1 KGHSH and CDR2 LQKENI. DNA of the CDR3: TGTGCCAGCTCACCTTTAAGGCCAGGGGCTGGGAACACTGAAGCTTTCTTT. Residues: CASSPLRPGAGNTEAFF.

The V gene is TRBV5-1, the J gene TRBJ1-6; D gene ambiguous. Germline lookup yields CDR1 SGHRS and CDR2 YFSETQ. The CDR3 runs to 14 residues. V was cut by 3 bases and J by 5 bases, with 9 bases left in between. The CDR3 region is CASSSMVNNSPLHF. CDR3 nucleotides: TGCGCCAGCAGCTCCATGGTAAATAATTCACCCCTCCACTTT.

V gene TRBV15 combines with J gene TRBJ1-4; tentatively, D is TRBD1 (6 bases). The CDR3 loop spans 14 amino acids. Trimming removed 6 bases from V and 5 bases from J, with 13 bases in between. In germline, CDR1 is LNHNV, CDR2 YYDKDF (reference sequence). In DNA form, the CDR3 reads TGTGCCACCAGACGTACAGGGATCAATGAAAAACTGTTTTTT. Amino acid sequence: CATRRTGINEKLFF.

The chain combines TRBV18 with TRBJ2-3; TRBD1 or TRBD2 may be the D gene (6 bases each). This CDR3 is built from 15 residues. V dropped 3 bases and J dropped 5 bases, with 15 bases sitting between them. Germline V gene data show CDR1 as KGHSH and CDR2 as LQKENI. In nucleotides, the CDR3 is TGTGCCAGCTCACCCCAAGGGGGGTTGAAAGATACGCAGTATTTT. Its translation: CASSPQGGLKDTQYF.